This T cell receptor beta chain derives from a study of blood T cells in healthy people across ages. Broader study findings: One million T cells yielded diversity estimates that were considered underestimates.

Germline V gives CDR1 SEHNR, CDR2 FQNEAQ (reference sequence). CDR3 size: 17 residues. V lost 0 bases to trimming and J lost 2 bases; unmatched junction nucleotides: 7. The use of a sample-barcoded 5' primer and a J-beta primer mix characterized a second PCR of roughly 6 to 11 cycles. TCRdb reanalysed the 5' RACE reads using MiXCR and keeps one entry per CDR3 protein. This sample has 920,000 or so distinct CDR3 sequences; around 43% occur once, and the top ten carry approximately 20%. A note on this clonotype: Its antigen is not identified.

This receptor was obtained from a woman in her sixties in good health. Input material: blood. The gene calls are TRBV7-9 and TRBJ1-2; TRBD1 agrees at 9 bases. The CDR3 DNA sequence: TGTGCCAGCAGCTTAGCTTACCCCGACAGGGGGAACTATGGCTACACCTTC. It specifies CASSLAYPDRGNYGYTF. The whole variable domain, filled in from reference TRBV7-9 and TRBJ1-2, reads DTGVSQNPRHKITKRGQNVTFRCDPISEHNRLYWYRQTLGQGPEFLTYFQNEAQLEKSRLLSDRFSAERPKGSFSTLEIQRTEQGDSAMYLCASSLAYPDRGNYGYTFGSGTRLTVV.